A selection of T cell receptor beta chains follows, all from one sample in a study of beta chain features in type 1 diabetes. The protocol was immunoSEQ multiplex PCR, while the TCRdb copy is restricted to in-frame clones and leaves out a portion. There are some 290,000 clones in the sample; roughly an eighth occur only once, and roughly 0.018% lies in the top ten. Sequenced sample: naive CD4+ T cells from blood. These receptors were taken from a young man with type 1 diabetes. CDR3s include the opening cysteine and the closing phenylalanine or tryptophan. The D gene is left open where the match is weak. Rows give clone size only sometimes, using once, few, many, or a class for an expanded clone.

CDR3 protein: CASSPWEAGKVDTQYF; CDR3 DNA: TGTGCCAGCAGCCCCTGGGAGGCCGGGAAGGTAGATACGCAGTATTTT; clone size: few; J gene: TRBJ2-3; V gene: TRBV27; D gene: .
CDR3 protein: CASSERLRMEQYF; CDR3 DNA: TGTGCCAGCAGTGAAAGATTGAGGATGGAGCAGTACTTC; clone size: few; J gene: TRBJ2-7; V gene: TRBV6-1; D gene: .
CDR3 protein: CASSLARRLAGMNTEAFF; CDR3 DNA: TGTGCCAGCAGCTTAGCAAGGCGGCTGGCAGGGATGAACACTGAAGCTTTCTTT; clone size: .; J gene: TRBJ1-1; V gene: TRBV7-9; D gene: .
CDR3 protein: CASSIPGSYTEAFF; CDR3 DNA: TGTGCCAGTAGTATCCCAGGATCTTACACTGAAGCTTTCTTT; clone size: few; J gene: TRBJ1-1; V gene: TRBV19; D gene: .
CDR3 protein: CASCGTVTGELFF; CDR3 DNA: TGTGCCAGCTGCGGCACGGTCACCGGGGAGCTGTTTTTT; clone size: .; J gene: TRBJ2-2; V gene: TRBV25-1; D gene: .
CDR3 protein: CASSPDEGRETQYF; CDR3 DNA: TGCGCCAGCAGCCCTGACGAGGGCCGGGAGACCCAGTACTTC; clone size: few; J gene: TRBJ2-5; V gene: TRBV5-1; D gene: .
CDR3 protein: CASSSSGRRDTQYF; CDR3 DNA: TGTGCCAGCAGCTCTAGCGGGAGGCGGGATACGCAGTATTTT; clone size: .; J gene: TRBJ2-3; V gene: TRBV4-2; D gene: TRBD2
CDR3 protein: CASSRGSGNTIYF; CDR3 DNA: TGTGCCAGCAGTCGGGGGTCTGGAAACACCATATATTTT; clone size: few; J gene: TRBJ1-3; V gene: TRBV2; D gene: .
CDR3 protein: CASSNRDEQYF; CDR3 DNA: TGTGCCAGCAGCAACAGGGACGAGCAGTACTTC; clone size: .; J gene: TRBJ2-7; V gene: TRBV9; D gene: .
CDR3 protein: CASSPKTSGSWQFF; CDR3 DNA: TGTGCCAGCTCACCCAAGACTAGCGGGAGTTGGCAGTTCTTC; clone size: few; J gene: TRBJ2-1; V gene: TRBV18; D gene: TRBD2
CDR3 protein: CASSLTESNYGYTF; CDR3 DNA: TGTGCCAGCAGCTTAACAGAGTCTAACTATGGCTACACCTTC; clone size: few; J gene: TRBJ1-2; V gene: TRBV7-9; D gene: .